What follows are 21 T cell receptor beta chains derived from one specimen sequenced in a study of OX40 agonist ivuxolimab in advanced cancers. The library was generated by the immunoSEQ multiplex PCR assay. In its TCRdb copy, this immuneACCESS table keeps in-frame sequences only and misses some clones. Where compared with another copy, unresolved V genes explain less than half of these, and the others have no known cause. Present in this sample are some 130,000 clones, about 93% of which were seen just once. 1% of the sample goes to the ten largest clones. Sequences were derived from CD4+ or CD8+ T cells sorted from blood, sampled in a trial of the OX40 agonist ivuxolimab. Source of these receptors: an adult with an advanced solid tumor such as melanoma, head and neck, liver or kidney cancer.

This chain's CDR3 is CASGGDRSYNSPLHF. CDR3 in DNA: TGTGCCAGCGGAGGGGACCGCTCCTATAATTCACCCCTCCACTTT. The rearrangement uses TRBV6-1 and TRBJ1-6; TRBD1 is a possible D gene (5 bases). CDR1 and CDR2 from the germline V gene are MNHNS and SASEGT. V was pared by 8 bases and J by 0 bases, with 11 bases between. The CDR3 length is 15 residues.

The chain employs TRBV7-9 and TRBJ2-1; D unresolved. CDR1 SEHNR and CDR2 FQNEAQ come from the germline V gene (reference sequence). V was cut by 1 base and J by 1 base, with 5 bases left in between. This CDR3 contains 14 residues. The CDR3 coding sequence is TGTGCCAGCAGCTTAGACGGTTCCTACAATGAGCAGTTCTTC. It yields the protein CASSLDGSYNEQFF.

The J gene is TRBJ1-5, the V gene TRBV11-2; 8 nucleotides align to TRBD1. This CDR3 comprises 14 residues. CDR1 is SGHAT and CDR2 is FQNNGV in the germline V gene. J gave up 4 bases and V 4 bases, and 3 bases lay outside the gene matches. Written as DNA, the CDR3 is TGTGCCAGCAGCTCCCAGGGGGCTAATCAGCCCCAGCATTTT. This translates into CASSSQGANQPQHF.

The chain carries TRBV5-1 and TRBJ2-7, with a tentative D call TRBD1 (6 bases). This CDR3 region has 14 residues. Germline values: CDR1 SGHRS, CDR2 YFSETQ. V lost 4 bases and J 2 bases, leaving 13 bases between the germline ends. CDR3 in amino acids: CASSREGGAYEQYF. The CDR3 DNA is TGCGCCAGCAGCCGGGAAGGGGGAGCCTACGAGCAGTACTTC.

This sequence joins TRBV19 and TRBJ1-2, with 9 bases matching TRBD1. Looked up from germline, CDR1 is LNHDA and CDR2 is SQIVND (reference sequence). V shed 5 bases, J shed 0 bases, and the junction held 4 bases outside the gene matches. The CDR3 is 15 residues long. This chain's CDR3 is CASSGQGSSNYGYTF. In DNA, the CDR3 is TGTGCCAGTAGTGGACAGGGGAGCTCTAACTATGGCTACACCTTC.

The CDR3 DNA sequence: TGTGCCAGCAGTTTTTCAGGGGGGTGGTACACTGAAGCTTTCTTT. Translated, it gives CASSFSGGWYTEAFF. V and J are TRBV28 and TRBJ1-1; 7 bases map to TRBD1. Germline V lookup: CDR1 MDHEN, CDR2 SYDVKM. The CDR3 contains 15 residues. Losses at the gene ends were 3 bases for V and 3 bases for J; bases not matched to a gene: 7.

The V gene is TRBV15, the J gene TRBJ1-4, with D unresolved. V lost 6 bases and J lost 10, with 12 bases in between. The CDR3 loop spans 12 amino acids. Germline CDR1 and CDR2: LNHNV and YYDKDF (reference sequence). The CDR3 sequence is CATSFGIGKLFF. As DNA, the CDR3 is TGTGCCACCAGTTTTGGTATCGGAAAACTGTTTTTT.

The CDR3 here is CAISEWGTEAFF. The CDR3 nucleotides are TGTGCCATCAGTGAATGGGGAACTGAAGCTTTCTTT. The genes are TRBV10-3 and TRBJ1-1; D not certain. The germline V gene has CDR1 ENHRY and CDR2 SYGVKD. The CDR3 loop spans 12 amino acids. The V gene lost 3 bases and the J gene lost 5 bases, with 7 bases spanning the gap.

This chain connects TRBV11-3 to TRBJ2-7; the match to TRBD1 covers 9 bases. The CDR3 contains 19 residues. Germline CDR1 is SGHNT and CDR2 is YENEEA. V trimming: 5 bases; J trimming: 3 bases; junction bases outside the gene matches: 20. DNA for the CDR3: TGTGCCAGCAGCCCTTTTGGAGGGGACAGGGCGGTCTTTTTCTACGAGCAGTACTTC. Amino acid sequence: CASSPFGGDRAVFFYEQYF.

This rearrangement joins TRBV9 to TRBJ1-2; the D gene is possibly TRBD1 (6 bases). The CDR3 length is 14 residues. CDR1 SGDLS and CDR2 YYNGEE come from the germline V gene. V was pared by 3 bases and J by 6 bases, with 15 bases between. This CDR3 is CASSEHTQGNGYTF. Written as DNA, the CDR3 is TGTGCCAGCAGCGAACATACCCAGGGGAATGGCTACACCTTC.

This chain joins TRBV30 and TRBJ2-1, with 10 positions matching TRBD2. The CDR3 is 15 residues long. Trimming cost V 4 bases and J 3 bases; bases outside gene matches: 6. Per germline, CDR1 GTSNPN and CDR2 SVGIG (reference sequence). This CDR3 reads CAWIRLAGFYNEQFF. The CDR3 DNA reads TGTGCCTGGATCCGACTAGCGGGTTTCTACAATGAGCAGTTCTTC.

DNA for the CDR3: TGTGCCAGTAGTATAGGGGCAGGGCATACCTACGAGCAGTACTTC. This codes for CASSIGAGHTYEQYF. The genes are TRBV19 and TRBJ2-7, with D possibly TRBD1 on 5 matching bases. V dropped 1 base and J dropped 2 bases, with 12 bases sitting between them. Germline V gene sequence: CDR1 LNHDA, CDR2 SQIVND (reference sequence). This CDR3 has 15 amino acids.

The CDR3 sequence is CASSLVGGGETQYF. For the CDR3, the DNA is TGTGCCAGCAGCTTGGTAGGGGGCGGGGAGACCCAGTACTTC. V usage is TRBV5-4 and J usage is TRBJ2-5; 7 bases are shared with TRBD1. Germline trimming cut 0 bases from V and 5 bases from J; bases unmatched to any gene: 4. Germline loops: CDR1 SGHNT, CDR2 YYREEE (reference sequence). The CDR3 covers 14 residues.

This chain connects TRBV12-5 to TRBJ1-2; 7 bases map to TRBD1. The CDR3 runs to 14 residues. V was clipped by 0 bases and J by 4 bases; unmatched bases: 2. Germline V lookup: CDR1 LGHNT, CDR2 FRNRAP. In DNA form, the CDR3 reads TGTGCTAGTGGTTTGGTCTCAGGGGGCTATGGCTACACCTTC. It specifies CASGLVSGGYGYTF.

This clone is a singleton in its sample. This rearrangement joins TRBV7-2 to TRBJ1-4, with TRBD1 matching 7 bases. In germline, CDR1 is SGHTA, CDR2 FQGNSA. Trimming removed 5 bases from V and 5 bases from J; junction bases left unmatched: 8. This CDR3 is built from 15 residues. In DNA form, the CDR3 reads TGTGCCAGCAGCGGCTGGACAGGACGGAATGAAAAACTGTTTTTT. It translates to CASSGWTGRNEKLFF.

This clone has only one observation. The genes are TRBV7-9 and TRBJ1-5; D is uncertain. This CDR3 contains 14 residues. Trimming stripped 2 bases from V and 1 base from J, with 6 bases between. CDR1 and CDR2 from the germline V gene are SEHNR and FQNEAQ (reference sequence). The CDR3 region is CASSLLGSNQPQHF. The CDR3 region has the DNA TGTGCCAGCAGCTTATTGGGGAGCAATCAGCCCCAGCATTTT.

V gene TRBV5-1 combines with J gene TRBJ2-7; 7 nucleotides agree with TRBD1. Germline CDR1 and CDR2: SGHRS and YFSETQ. The V and J ends lost 0 bases and 2 bases, in that order; junction bases with no gene match: 5. The CDR3 is 15 amino acids. The DNA for the CDR3 is TGCGCCAGCAGCTTGGCCGGTGGGACAGCCTACGAGCAGTACTTC. Translating gives CASSLAGGTAYEQYF.

The rearrangement joins TRBV6-5 to TRBJ1-2; no definite D call. V was clipped by 5 bases and J by 2 bases, with 9 bases between them. The CDR3 spans 13 residues. The V gene's germline CDR1 is MNHEY and CDR2 SVGAGI. The CDR3 protein is CASSAGPNYGYTF. The CDR3 DNA reads as TGTGCCAGCAGTGCTGGGCCCAACTATGGCTACACCTTC.

This chain connects TRBV5-1 to TRBJ1-1; weak D call: TRBD1 (5 bases). V dropped 3 bases and J dropped 3 bases, with 15 bases sitting between them. Germline V gene sequence: CDR1 SGHRS, CDR2 YFSETQ. The CDR3 runs 15 residues. The CDR3, as DNA: TGCGCCAGCAGCTATCCAAAAGGGGACTACACTGAAGCTTTCTTT. As protein: CASSYPKGDYTEAFF. Full variable domain (remainder filled in from reference TRBV5-1 and TRBJ1-1): KAGVTQTPRYLIKTRGQQVTLSCSPISGHRSVSWYQQTPGQGLQFLFEYFSETQRNKGNFPGRFSGRQFSNSRSEMNVSTLELGDSALYLCASSYPKGDYTEAFFGQGTRLTVV.

The J gene is TRBJ2-2, the V gene TRBV9; 13 bases line up with TRBD2. V shed 4 bases and J 3 bases; nucleotides not matched to a gene: 9. Per germline, CDR1 SGDLS and CDR2 YYNGEE. There are 18 residues in the CDR3. Written as DNA, the CDR3 is TGTGCCAGCAGCCTTACTAGCGGGAGGGCCCCGGACACCGGGGAGCTGTTTTTT. Protein product: CASSLTSGRAPDTGELFF.

This rearrangement joins TRBV30 to TRBJ2-7; 7 bases map to TRBD1. Germline lookup yields CDR1 GTSNPN and CDR2 SVGIG (reference sequence). The CDR3 contains 12 residues. Trimming cost V 3 bases and J 2 bases; bases outside gene matches: 1. The CDR3 sequence: CAWRGQTYEQYF. The CDR3, as DNA: TGTGCCTGGAGGGGACAGACCTACGAGCAGTACTTC.